Below are 14 T cell receptor beta chains sequenced from a single sample in a study of lymphopenia after photon versus proton radiotherapy (dated by TCRdb to between 2018 and 2021). The library relied on the immunoSEQ multiplex PCR assay. TCRdb carries this immuneACCESS record with in-frame sequences only. Its versions omit some clonotypes, under half of them owing to an unresolved V gene in the studies checked, with the rest unexplained. This sample holds around 160,000 clones; 70% to 90% were observed only once. Around 4.5% of the sample is in the top ten clones. This specimen consisted of peripheral blood, obtained from a patient treated with photon-based radiotherapy. The origin of the receptors is a middle-aged man with gastric cancer.

V usage is TRBV2 and J usage is TRBJ2-5, with TRBD2 matching over 7 bases. After removal of 0 bases from V and 7 bases from J, the junction contained 2 bases not matched to a gene. Germline lookup yields CDR1 SNHLY and CDR2 FYNNEI. The CDR3 spans 13 residues. CDR3 DNA sequence: TGTGCCAGCAGTGAAGCGCCGGGGGGGACCCAGTACTTC. This sequence encodes CASSEAPGGTQYF.

V is TRBV10-3 and J is TRBJ2-7, with a possible D match to TRBD2 (6 bases). CDR3 size: 13 residues. Between the trimmed V and J ends, which lost 4 bases and 6 bases, there was a span of 13 bases. The germline V gene encodes CDR1 ENHRY and CDR2 SYGVKD. The CDR3 sequence: CAISGFGRGEQYF. The CDR3 coding sequence is TGTGCCATCAGTGGGTTCGGGAGAGGCGAGCAGTACTTC.

This rearrangement joins TRBV29-1 to TRBJ1-1, with no clear D. The germline CDR1 and CDR2 sequences are SQVTM and ANQGSEA. CDR3 length: 13 amino acids. The V end was cut by 3 bases, the J end by 1 base, with 9 bases between. CDR3 loop: CSVETHPNTEAFF. The DNA of the CDR3 is TGCAGCGTTGAGACTCATCCGAACACTGAAGCTTTCTTT.

The J gene is TRBJ2-3, the V gene TRBV5-6; a weak D match, TRBD2 (6 bases). Trimming took 1 base from V and 2 from J, leaving 23 bases between them. The CDR3 has 19 amino acids. Looked up from germline, CDR1 is SGHDT and CDR2 is YYEEEE. The CDR3 sequence is CASSLRARRLVAHTDTQYF. DNA of the CDR3: TGTGCCAGCAGCTTGAGGGCCCGAAGACTAGTAGCCCACACAGATACGCAGTATTTT. The entire variable domain, with the rest obtained from reference TRBV5-6 and TRBJ2-3, is as follows: DAGVTQSPTHLIKTRGQQVTLRCSPKSGHDTVSWYQQALGQGPQFIFQYYEEEERQRGNFPDRFSGHQFPNYSSELNVNALLLGDSALYLCASSLRARRLVAHTDTQYFGPGTRLTVL.

CDR3 amino acids: CASSVGLSEKLFF. Here the CDR3 DNA reads TGCGCCAGCAGTGTAGGGCTCAGTGAAAAACTGTTTTTT. The chain joins TRBV4-1 to TRBJ1-4, with D unclear. V gave up 6 bases and J gave up 7 bases, with 12 bases separating them. Germline CDR1 and CDR2: MGHRA and YSYEKL. The CDR3 has 13 amino acids.

The chain recombines TRBV6-4 with TRBJ2-3, with D uncertain. V gave up 3 bases and J gave up 1 base, with 11 bases separating them. The V gene's germline CDR1 is MRHNA and CDR2 SNTAGT. The length of the CDR3 is 15 residues. CDR3 DNA: TGTGCCAGCAGTGAGGGGTTTGGGGGCACAGATACGCAGTATTTT. Protein: CASSEGFGGTDTQYF.

This chain joins TRBV5-4 and TRBJ2-7, with 8 bases fitting TRBD2. V was clipped by 3 bases and J by 3 bases; unmatched bases: 8. The CDR3 extends over 15 amino acids. The germline CDR1 and CDR2 sequences are SGHNT and YYREEE (reference sequence). The CDR3 coding sequence is TGTGCCAGCAGCTCTTTGGTAGCGGGGAACTACGAGCAGTACTTC. Encoded protein: CASSSLVAGNYEQYF.

The gene calls are TRBV7-2 and TRBJ2-7; 11 bases agree with TRBD2. Germline-derived CDR1 and CDR2 are SGHTA and FQGNSA. The junction had 7 bases not matched to a gene; V was cut back by 2 bases and J by 1 base. The CDR3 loop spans 17 amino acids. As DNA, the CDR3 is TGTGCCAGCAGCTTAATATCTAGCGGGGGGAAATCCTACGAGCAGTACTTC. Protein sequence: CASSLISSGGKSYEQYF.

The genes are TRBV4-2 and TRBJ2-4; D is undetermined. This CDR3 is 18 amino acids long. Trimming pared 4 bases from V and 0 bases from J, leaving 19 bases between. CDR1 is LGHNA, CDR2 YNFKEQ, per germline. This CDR3 is CASSLDARAAGAKNIQYF. CDR3 sequence (DNA): TGTGCCAGCAGCCTAGACGCTAGGGCGGCCGGAGCCAAAAACATTCAGTACTTC.

This clone showed up just a few times. CDR3 loop: CASQDQPNYGYTF. CDR3 DNA: TGTGCCAGCCAAGATCAGCCTAACTATGGCTACACCTTC. The rearrangement uses TRBV28 and TRBJ1-2; D is uncertain. The CDR3 sequence is 13 residues long. Germline CDR1 is MDHEN and CDR2 is SYDVKM. Trimming cost V 8 bases and J 0 bases, with 10 bases left between them.

This clone occurred a few times. J is TRBJ1-5 and V is TRBV6-5, with TRBD1 matching over 7 bases. The CDR3 contains 14 residues. The V gene end was trimmed by 6 bases and the J gene end by 3 bases; junction bases not matched to a gene: 5. Germline-derived CDR1 and CDR2 are MNHEY and SVGAGI. DNA of the CDR3: TGTGCCAGCAGCCGAGGGGGCAACAATCAGCCCCAGCATTTT. It specifies CASSRGGNNQPQHF.

This sequence joins TRBV7-2 and TRBJ2-1; 12 nucleotides agree with TRBD2. V trimming: 2 bases; J trimming: 0 bases; junction bases outside the gene matches: 5. There are 18 residues in the CDR3. The germline V gene encodes CDR1 SGHTA and CDR2 FQGNSA. The CDR3 region has the DNA TGTGCCAGCAGCTTATCGACTAGCGGGAGAAGCTCCTACAATGAGCAGTTCTTC. Translated, it gives CASSLSTSGRSSYNEQFF.

The genes are TRBV27 and TRBJ2-3; D is possibly TRBD1 or TRBD2 (5 bases each). Trimming left V 5 bases short and J 2 bases short, with 17 bases between. Looked up from germline, CDR1 is MNHEY and CDR2 is SMNVEV (reference sequence). This CDR3 comprises 16 residues. The CDR3 here is CASSPSAPGTTDTQYF. In DNA form, the CDR3 reads TGTGCCAGCAGTCCCTCGGCCCCTGGGACCACAGATACGCAGTATTTT.

This rearrangement joins TRBV5-8 to TRBJ2-3, with 12 positions matching TRBD2. Germline CDR1 reads SGHTS; CDR2 reads YDEGEE. V trimming: 4 bases; J trimming: 5 bases; junction bases outside the gene matches: 8. The CDR3 spans 16 residues. This CDR3 reads CASSHRLAGVGDTQYF. The CDR3 bases are TGTGCCAGCAGCCACCGACTAGCGGGAGTCGGAGATACGCAGTATTTT.